This T cell receptor beta chain was recorded in a study of blood T cells in healthy people across ages. Findings and caveats of the study: Higher diversity, along with more naive CD4+ cells, distinguished long-lived donors from aged donors. Shifts in expanded clonotypes may have been confounded by donor CMV status, which was unknown.

About this clonotype: Its antigen is as yet unknown.

Then a second PCR, running roughly 7 to 11 cycles, was carried out with a sample-barcoded 5' primer and a J-beta primer mix. A single record per CDR3 protein comes from TCRdb applying MiXCR to the 5' RACE reads. The data show roughly 1.6 million distinct CDR3 sequences, with almost 35% seen just once and roughly 10% held by the top ten. Trimming stripped 9 bases from V and 5 bases from J, with 7 bases between. Germline loops: CDR1 SNHLY, CDR2 FYNNEI. The CDR3 loop spans 10 amino acids. The study recruited healthy Caucasian donors from Russia who were aged about 6 to 95. This clonotype was obtained from a woman aged 25 to 39 in good health. Material: blood. The J gene is TRBJ1-1, the V gene TRBV2, with D unclear. CDR3 sequence (DNA): TGTGCCAGGAAAATGACTGAAGCTTTCTTT. It specifies CARKMTEAFF.